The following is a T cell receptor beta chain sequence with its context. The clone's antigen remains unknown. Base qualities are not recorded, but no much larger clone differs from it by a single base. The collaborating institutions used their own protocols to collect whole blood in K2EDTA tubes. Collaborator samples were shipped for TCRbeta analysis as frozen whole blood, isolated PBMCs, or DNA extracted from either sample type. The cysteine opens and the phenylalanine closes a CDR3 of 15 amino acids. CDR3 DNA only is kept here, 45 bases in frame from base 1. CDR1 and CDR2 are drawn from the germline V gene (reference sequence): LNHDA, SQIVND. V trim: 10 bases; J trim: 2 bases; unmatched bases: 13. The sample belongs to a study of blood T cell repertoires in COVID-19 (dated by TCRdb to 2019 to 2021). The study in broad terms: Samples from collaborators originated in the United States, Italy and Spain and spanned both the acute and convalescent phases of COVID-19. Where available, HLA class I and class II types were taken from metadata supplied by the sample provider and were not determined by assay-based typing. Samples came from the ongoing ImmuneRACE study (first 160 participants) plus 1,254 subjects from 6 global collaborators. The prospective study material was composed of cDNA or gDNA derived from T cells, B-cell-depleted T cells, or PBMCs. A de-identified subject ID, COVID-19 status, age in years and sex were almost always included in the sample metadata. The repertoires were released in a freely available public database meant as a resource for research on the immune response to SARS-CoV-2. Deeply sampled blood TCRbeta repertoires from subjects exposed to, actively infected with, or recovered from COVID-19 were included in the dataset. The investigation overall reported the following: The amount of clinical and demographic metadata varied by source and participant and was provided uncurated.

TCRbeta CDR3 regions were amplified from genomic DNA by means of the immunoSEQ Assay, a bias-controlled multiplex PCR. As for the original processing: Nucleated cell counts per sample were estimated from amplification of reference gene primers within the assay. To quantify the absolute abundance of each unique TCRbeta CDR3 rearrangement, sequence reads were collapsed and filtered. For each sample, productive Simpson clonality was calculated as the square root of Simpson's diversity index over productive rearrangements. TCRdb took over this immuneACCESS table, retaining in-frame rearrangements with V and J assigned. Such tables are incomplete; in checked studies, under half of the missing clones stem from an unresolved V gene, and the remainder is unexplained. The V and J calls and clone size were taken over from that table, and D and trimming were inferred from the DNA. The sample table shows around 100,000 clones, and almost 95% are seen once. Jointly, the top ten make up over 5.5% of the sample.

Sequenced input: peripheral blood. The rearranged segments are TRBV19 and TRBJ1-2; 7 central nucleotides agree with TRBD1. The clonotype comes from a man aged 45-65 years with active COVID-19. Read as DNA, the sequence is TGTGCCACTAAGTATCCAGGGGGGCAGAACTATGGCTACACCTTC. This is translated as CATKYPGGQNYGYTF.